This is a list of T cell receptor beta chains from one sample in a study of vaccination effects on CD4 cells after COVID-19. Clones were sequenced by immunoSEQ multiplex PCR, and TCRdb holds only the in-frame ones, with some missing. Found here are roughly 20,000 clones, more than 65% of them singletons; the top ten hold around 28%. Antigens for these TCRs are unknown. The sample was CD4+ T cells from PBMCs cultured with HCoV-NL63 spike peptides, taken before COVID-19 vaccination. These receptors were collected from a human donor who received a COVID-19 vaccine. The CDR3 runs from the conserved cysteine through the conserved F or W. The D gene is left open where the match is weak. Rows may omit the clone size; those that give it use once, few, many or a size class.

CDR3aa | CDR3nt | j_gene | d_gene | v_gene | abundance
CASRRLPGTGSGEQYF | TGCGCCAGCAGACGTCTCCCCGGGACAGGGTCTGGTGAGCAGTACTTC | TRBJ2-7 | TRBD1 | TRBV10-1 | -
CASSYGEILGGKLFF | TGTGCCAGCAGTTACGGGGAGATTCTGGGCGGAAAACTGTTTTTT | TRBJ1-4 | - | TRBV27 | -
CASSSKTSGGLYNEQFF | TGTGCCAGCAGCTCCAAGACTAGCGGGGGGTTATACAATGAGCAGTTCTTC | TRBJ2-1 | TRBD2 | TRBV7-8 | -
CASSRLLDGNTIYF | TGTGCCAGCAGCCGACTCCTCGATGGGAACACCATATATTTT | TRBJ1-3 | - | TRBV7-9 | few
CASSLGFGYEQYF | TGTGCCAGCAGTTTGGGTTTTGGGTACGAGCAGTACTTC | TRBJ2-7 | - | TRBV27 | -
CASRGPRTWDTEAFF | TGTGCCAGCAGAGGTCCCCGGACCTGGGACACTGAAGCTTTCTTT | TRBJ1-1 | - | TRBV6-5 | once
CASSLERSYGYTF | TGTGCCAGCAGCTTGGAGAGGAGCTATGGCTACACCTTC | TRBJ1-2 | - | TRBV5-5 | -
CASSQGGGTGIGGSPLHF | TGTGCCAGCAGCCAAGGAGGAGGAACAGGGATTGGAGGATCACCCCTCCACTTT | TRBJ1-6 | - | TRBV3-1/TRBV3-2 | -
CASSQGTSGSYEQYF | TGTGCCAGCAGCCAAGGGACTAGCGGCTCCTACGAGCAGTACTTC | TRBJ2-7 | TRBD2 | TRBV3-1/TRBV3-2 | -
CASSFGGRAKNIQYF | TGTGCCAGCAGTTTTGGCGGGAGGGCCAAAAACATTCAGTACTTC | TRBJ2-4 | TRBD2 | TRBV28 | -